The source of this T cell receptor (beta chain) is a study of T-cell reconstitution after alpha-beta-depleted transplantation in children (dated by TCRdb to between 2015 and 2016). In terms of the full investigation: Using TCR repertoire profiling, the study followed T-cell immune reconstitution in a quantitative way in children after TCRalphabeta/CD19-depleted allogeneic hematopoietic cell transplantation.

The V end loses 4 bases and the J end loses 1 base, and a stretch of 8 bases separates them. The CDR3 goes from the cysteine to the phenylalanine over 14 residues. Here the CDR3 DNA is all that survives: 42 bases in frame from base 1. From a lookup of the germline V gene, CDR1 and CDR2 are ENHRY and SYGVKD. Library prep was done by PCR. The instrument was an Illumina HiSeq 2500. To normalize quantification of the TCRbeta repertoire, the TCR libraries were built with molecular barcoding that relied on unique molecular identifiers. TCRdb passed the public sequencing reads through fastp at Q25 and MiXCR, retaining productive beta sequences. Under each unique CDR3 protein, matching rows form one entry showing the most common genes and DNA. The sample table lists around 250,000 distinct CDR3 sequences, more than 8% of them with a count of one. Of the sample, over 9.5% is held by the ten largest clones. Remarks on this clonotype: Its antigen remains unidentified. No base quality values were provided; no much bigger clone lies one nucleotide off.

The chain is assembled from TRBV10-3 and TRBJ1-5, with the D gene not confidently named. The source material was PBMCs from the stem cell graft donor, sampled from the stem cell graft. The TCR comes from a human donor who donated a stem cell graft to a child with SCID. DNA sequence: TGTGCCATCAGTGCCGGGGAAAGCAATCAGCCCCAGCATTTT. The translation is CAISAGESNQPQHF.